The 6 T cell receptor beta chains reported below all come from one sample, sequenced in a study of T-cell memory formation after mild COVID-19. Each CDR3 protein gets one entry after TCRdb re-called the 5' RACE reads with MiXCR. The profile shows about 29,000 distinct CDR3 sequences, roughly 12% of them singletons. Specimen: PBMCs or a T cell subset sorted from them (not recorded which). The receptors were gathered from an adult woman who had mild COVID-19 (a few samples of this study predate the infection). Cell type and time point are not known.

This clonotype is judged large. The chain links TRBV10-3 to TRBJ1-1, with D perhaps matching TRBD1 (5 bases). This CDR3 spans 12 amino acids. Trimming took 3 bases from V and 10 from J, leaving 12 bases between them. Germline V lookup: CDR1 ENHRY, CDR2 SYGVKD. Here the CDR3 DNA reads TGTGCCATCAGTGAACCGGGGGAAGGAGCTTTCTTT. Its protein product is CAISEPGEGAFF.

This clonotype was seen repeatedly, ten times or more. V usage is TRBV11-2 and J usage is TRBJ1-4; D is ambiguous. The CDR3 runs to 13 residues. Germline CDR1 is SGHAT and CDR2 is FQNNGV. The V end lost 5 bases, the J end lost 8 bases, and 12 bases lay between the germline ends. CDR3 in amino acids: CASSPAVGEKLFF. The CDR3 bases are TGTGCCAGCAGCCCCGCTGTGGGGGAAAAACTGTTTTTT.

In this sample, this clonotype turned up many times. The chain has TRBV4-1 and TRBJ1-6, with 7 bases fitting TRBD1. Germline CDR1 reads MGHRA; CDR2 reads YSYEKL. Germline trimming cut 1 base from V and 5 bases from J; bases unmatched to any gene: 2. The CDR3 covers 15 residues. The CDR3 spells CASSQGQGDNSPLHF. The CDR3 bases are TGCGCCAGCAGCCAAGGCCAGGGGGATAATTCACCCCTCCACTTT.

This clonotype has ten or more counts. This sequence joins TRBV7-8 and TRBJ1-2; 8 bases are a match to TRBD1. Germline V gene sequence: CDR1 SGHVS, CDR2 FQNEAQ. V lost 1 base and J lost 5; bases outside the gene matches: 9. This CDR3 is 16 amino acids long. The CDR3 protein is CASSLESGGVRYGYTF. In DNA form, the CDR3 reads TGTGCCAGCAGCTTAGAGTCAGGGGGCGTTCGATATGGCTACACCTTC.

This clonotype was counted ten times or more. The gene calls are TRBV2 and TRBJ2-7, with TRBD1 matching over 7 bases. After removal of 7 bases from V and 6 bases from J, the junction contained 9 bases not matched to a gene. The CDR3 length is 13 residues. The germline V gene encodes CDR1 SNHLY and CDR2 FYNNEI. CDR3 DNA sequence: TGTGCCAGCACCTTCTTGAGGGACAGCGAGCAGTACTTC. The encoded protein is CASTFLRDSEQYF.

This clonotype was found many times. The gene calls are TRBV3-1 and TRBJ2-7, with 12 nucleotides matching TRBD2. This CDR3 region has 17 residues. V lost 1 base to trimming and J lost 1 base; unmatched junction nucleotides: 5. Germline V gives CDR1 LGHDT, CDR2 YNNKEL (reference sequence). DNA for the CDR3: TGTGCCAGCAGCCAAGGGGCGACTAGCGGGAGATCCTACGAGCAGTACTTC. Its protein is CASSQGATSGRSYEQYF.